The next 32 T cell receptor beta chains were all read from a single sample in a study of T-cell memory formation after mild COVID-19. TCRdb re-derived calls from the 5' RACE reads in MiXCR, one entry per CDR3 protein. The sample gives approximately 180,000 distinct CDR3 sequences, approximately 16% of which show up once; approximately 2% is in the top ten. The source material was PBMCs or a T cell subset sorted from them (not recorded which). These receptor sequences come from an adult woman who had mild COVID-19 (a few samples of this study predate the infection). Cell type and time point are not known.

This clonotype was counted only a few times. The chain carries TRBV5-1 and TRBJ2-7; 11 positions match TRBD2. The ends lost 4 bases at V and 2 bases at J; junction bases unmatched: 5. The CDR3 covers 15 residues. Looked up from germline, CDR1 is SGHRS and CDR2 is YFSETQ. CDR3 in amino acids: CASSITSGSTYEQYF. The CDR3, as DNA: TGCGCCAGCAGCATAACTAGCGGGAGCACCTACGAGCAGTACTTC.

This clonotype has only a few counts. This sequence joins TRBV7-6 and TRBJ2-7; possible D gene TRBD2, 6 bases. Germline CDR1 and CDR2: SGHVS and FNYEAQ. This CDR3 is built from 16 residues. V dropped 5 bases and J dropped 3 bases, with 20 bases sitting between them. The CDR3 reads CASSRYGRDLDYEQYF. CDR3 DNA: TGTGCCAGCAGCCGATATGGCCGGGACTTAGACTACGAGCAGTACTTC. Using reference TRBV7-6 and TRBJ2-7 for the parts outside the CDR3, the full variable domain is GAGVSQSPRYKVTKRGQDVALRCDPISGHVSLYWYRQALGQGPEFLTYFNYEAQQDKSGLPNDRFSAERPEGSISTLTIQRTEQRDSAMYRCASSRYGRDLDYEQYFGPGTRLTVT.

A word on this clonotype: The junction differs from germline at one of its ends, possibly a read error. This sequence joins TRBV7-9 and TRBJ2-2, with D possibly being TRBD2 (6 bases). Germline V gene lookup returns CDR1 SEHNR and CDR2 FQNEAQ (reference sequence). The CDR3 loop spans 15 amino acids. CDR3 loop: CASSFAGRNSGELFF. CDR3 nucleotides: TGTGCCAGCAGCTTCGCGGGGAGGAACAGCGGGGAGCTGTTTTTT.

V usage is TRBV5-1 and J usage is TRBJ1-4, with a tentative D call TRBD1 (6 bases). The germline V gene encodes CDR1 SGHRS and CDR2 YFSETQ. Trimming removed 3 bases at V and 8 bases at J, with 11 bases between. The CDR3 loop spans 13 amino acids. The CDR3 DNA follows: TGCGCCAGCAGCTACCCGGGGGCCGAAAAACTGTTTTTT. Residues: CASSYPGAEKLFF.

The chain recombines TRBV18 with TRBJ1-1, with 10 bases aligning to TRBD1. V dropped 3 bases and J dropped 0; count of bases not matched to a gene: 7. CDR1 is KGHSH and CDR2 is LQKENI in the germline V gene. The CDR3 loop spans 17 amino acids. The CDR3 region is CASSPSGTGVMNTEAFF. The CDR3 nucleotides read TGTGCCAGCTCACCTTCCGGGACAGGGGTCATGAACACTGAAGCTTTCTTT.

The chain joins TRBV27 to TRBJ2-1, with D maybe TRBD2 (8 bases). V lost 5 bases and J 9 bases, leaving 20 bases between the germline ends. Germline V gene lookup returns CDR1 MNHEY and CDR2 SMNVEV (reference sequence). The CDR3 is 15 amino acids. As DNA, the CDR3 is TGTGCCAGCAGTCCTGGGACTAGGGGGCGGGGTGAGCAGTTCTTC. Protein sequence: CASSPGTRGRGEQFF.

This clonotype was detected only a few times. The rearrangement links TRBV15 to TRBJ2-2; TRBD1 matches at 7 bases. Trimming took 0 bases from V and 6 from J; bases not matched to a gene: 7. Per germline, CDR1 LNHNV and CDR2 YYDKDF (reference sequence). This CDR3 spans 16 amino acids. The CDR3 spells CATSRDWRQGPGELFF. The CDR3, as DNA: TGTGCCACCAGCAGAGATTGGCGACAGGGCCCCGGGGAGCTGTTTTTT.

The chain employs TRBV18 and TRBJ2-7, with D perhaps matching TRBD1 (6 bases). Germline values: CDR1 KGHSH, CDR2 LQKENI. Trimming took 3 bases from V and 5 from J, leaving 17 bases between them. The CDR3 has 15 amino acids. The CDR3 region has the DNA TGTGCCAGCTCACCCCTCACAGGGCATTCCAACGAGCAGTACTTC. Protein product: CASSPLTGHSNEQYF.

This clonotype was observed a few times. V usage is TRBV5-1 and J usage is TRBJ2-3; TRBD2 agrees at 8 bases. The germline CDR1 and CDR2 sequences are SGHRS and YFSETQ. This CDR3 has 15 residues. After removal of 7 bases from V and 1 base from J, the junction contained 8 bases not matched to a gene. The CDR3 spells CASRDSGDRTDTQYF. The DNA of the CDR3 is TGCGCCAGCCGAGATAGCGGGGATCGCACAGATACGCAGTATTTT.

In this sample, this clonotype turned up a few times. This chain links TRBV4-2 with TRBJ2-3; D gene ambiguous. The CDR3 covers 15 residues. The V gene's germline CDR1 is LGHNA and CDR2 YNFKEQ. Trimming cost V 0 bases and J 1 base, with 8 bases left between them. CDR3 sequence: CASSQDNIRTDTQYF. The CDR3 DNA sequence: TGTGCCAGCAGCCAAGATAACATCCGCACAGATACGCAGTATTTT.

As concerns this clonotype: This could be a read error, since a much larger clone is one nucleotide away. V is TRBV20-1 and J is TRBJ2-6; a weak D match, TRBD1 (7 bases). CDR1 is DFQATT, CDR2 SNEGSKA, per germline (reference sequence). This CDR3 is built from 15 residues. The DNA for the CDR3 is TGCAGTGCTTTTCAGGGGGGCTCTGGGGACAACGTCCTGACTTTC. It encodes CSAFQGGSGDNVLTF.

A few counts support this clonotype. The chain links TRBV12-3 or TRBV12-4 to TRBJ2-6; D gene uncertain. The germline V and J ends were trimmed by 5 bases and 0 bases, with 17 bases remaining between them. This CDR3 region has 18 residues. DNA of the CDR3: TGTGCCAGCAGTCCACGGACCCGTACCTCCTCTGGGGCCAACGTCCTGACTTTC. Translating gives CASSPRTRTSSGANVLTF.

The rearrangement links TRBV6-1 to TRBJ2-3; D possibly corresponds to TRBD1 (5 bases). Looked up from germline, CDR1 is MNHNS and CDR2 is SASEGT. V dropped 3 bases and J dropped 5 bases, with 12 bases sitting between them. The CDR3 spans 14 residues. CDR3 in amino acids: CASSDVTEVDTQYF. The CDR3 nucleotides are TGTGCCAGCAGTGATGTGACAGAGGTAGATACGCAGTATTTT.

The genes are TRBV28 and TRBJ2-1, with D perhaps being TRBD1 or TRBD2 (6 bases each). The germline CDR1 and CDR2 sequences are MDHEN and SYDVKM. CDR3 length equals 17 residues. V lost 7 bases and J 3 bases, leaving 22 bases between the germline ends. CDR3 sequence (DNA): TGTGCCAGCACCCTACTTGGGGGGACACAAATCTACAATGAGCAGTTCTTC. Its translation is CASTLLGGTQIYNEQFF.

In this sample, this clonotype turned up a few times. This CDR3 is CASSSTSGSSSYEQYF. CDR3 coding DNA: TGCGCCAGCAGCTCAACCTCAGGTTCGAGCTCCTACGAGCAGTACTTC. The chain uses TRBV5-1 and TRBJ2-7; the D is unclear. Germline CDR1 SGHRS, CDR2 YFSETQ. CDR3 length equals 16 residues. The V and J ends lost 3 bases and 0 bases respectively, with 16 bases between them.

This clonotype has only a few counts. This rearrangement joins TRBV12-3 or TRBV12-4 to TRBJ2-1, with TRBD1 identical over 10 bases. The V gene end was trimmed by 5 bases and the J gene end by 5 bases; junction bases not matched to a gene: 9. This CDR3 contains 16 residues. CDR3 amino acids: CASSARGTGVNNEQFF. For the CDR3, the DNA is TGTGCCAGCAGTGCCCGTGGGACAGGGGTTAACAATGAGCAGTTCTTC.

This clonotype was recorded a few times. The chain links TRBV3-1 to TRBJ1-1, with D uncertain. The CDR3 sequence is 16 residues long. Germline V gene sequence: CDR1 LGHDT, CDR2 YNNKEL (reference sequence). V shed 0 bases and J shed 0 bases, with 11 bases lying between them. For the CDR3, the DNA is TGTGCCAGCAGCCAAGATCTCGGCAGGCTGAACACTGAAGCTTTCTTT. Protein: CASSQDLGRLNTEAFF.

The rearrangement links TRBV6-6 to TRBJ2-7; D gene ambiguous. The CDR3 has 13 amino acids. The germline CDR1 and CDR2 sequences are MNHNY and SVGAGI (reference sequence). The V and J ends lost 4 bases and 6 bases respectively, with 13 bases between them. The CDR3 sequence: CASSLVSTGEQYF. The DNA for the CDR3 is TGTGCCAGCAGTTTGGTCTCGACGGGCGAGCAGTACTTC.

V is TRBV14 and J is TRBJ2-1; 13 bases align to TRBD2. Germline CDR1 SGHDN, CDR2 FVKESK. V shed 4 bases, J shed 12 bases, and the junction held 12 bases outside the gene matches. The CDR3 runs to 16 residues. The CDR3 protein is CASSPIGGLAGKGQFF. CDR3 coding DNA: TGTGCCAGCAGCCCAATCGGGGGACTAGCGGGAAAGGGGCAGTTCTTC. The whole variable domain, filled in from reference TRBV14 and TRBJ2-1, reads EAGVTQFPSHSVIEKGQTVTLRCDPISGHDNLYWYRRVMGKEIKFLLHFVKESKQDESGMPNNRFLAERTGGTYSTLKVQPAELEDSGVYFCASSPIGGLAGKGQFFGPGTRLTVL.

The gene calls are TRBV7-3 and TRBJ2-5; 10 nucleotides align to TRBD1. Germline trimming cut 5 bases from V and 5 bases from J; bases unmatched to any gene: 11. CDR1 and CDR2 from the germline V gene are SGHTA and FQGTGA. This CDR3 contains 16 residues. CDR3 nucleotide sequence: TGTGCCAGCAGCCCAACCCTGACAGGGGGCTGGGAGACCCAGTACTTC. It yields the protein CASSPTLTGGWETQYF. The full variable domain, with the rest looked up from reference TRBV7-3 and TRBJ2-5, is GAGVSQTPSNKVTEKGKYVELRCDPISGHTALYWYRQSLGQGPEFLIYFQGTGAADDSGLPNDRFFAVRPEGSVSTLKIQRTERGDSAVYLCASSPTLTGGWETQYFGPGTRLLVL.

This clonotype was detected a few times. The V call is TRBV30, the J call TRBJ1-2, with D tentatively TRBD1 (6 bases). V was pared by 0 bases and J by 7 bases, with 12 bases between. CDR3 length: 13 amino acids. Germline V lookup: CDR1 GTSNPN, CDR2 SVGIG (reference sequence). The CDR3 nucleotides are TGTGCCTGGAGTGTTCCGGGACACGCTGGCTACACCTTC. Translation gives CAWSVPGHAGYTF.

J is TRBJ1-3 and V is TRBV7-9; the D is unclear. Germline V gene data show CDR1 as SEHNR and CDR2 as FQNEAQ (reference sequence). CDR3 length equals 16 residues. The V and J ends lost 4 bases and 0 bases respectively, with 13 bases between them. The CDR3 reads CASSSGLGSSGNTIYF. The CDR3 nucleotides are TGTGCCAGCAGCTCCGGACTGGGCTCCTCTGGAAACACCATATATTTT.

The chain combines TRBV7-2 with TRBJ2-1; D possibly matches TRBD1 or TRBD2 (5 bases each). Trimming stripped 5 bases from V and 0 bases from J, with 14 bases between. The CDR3 runs to 16 residues. Germline loops: CDR1 SGHTA, CDR2 FQGNSA. The CDR3 DNA is TGTGCCAGCAGCCACGGCACAGGAGGCTCCTACAATGAGCAGTTCTTC. This sequence encodes CASSHGTGGSYNEQFF.

The V and J genes are TRBV29-1 and TRBJ1-1; D gene unclear. The CDR3 runs to 14 residues. Germline V gene data show CDR1 as SQVTM and CDR2 as ANQGSEA. The V and J ends lost 4 bases and 4 bases respectively, with 16 bases between them. The CDR3 DNA reads as TGCAGCGTTGTTTTAGGACCGTCGAGCACTGAAGCTTTCTTT. It encodes CSVVLGPSSTEAFF.

This clonotype was observed a handful of times. The J gene is TRBJ2-7, the V gene TRBV7-6; D may be TRBD1 or TRBD2 (5 bases each). V lost 1 base, J lost 0 bases, and 10 bases lay in between. Germline V gene sequence: CDR1 SGHVS, CDR2 FNYEAQ. The CDR3 is 15 residues long. Here the CDR3 reads CASSLGGYGSYEQYF. In nucleotides, the CDR3 is TGTGCCAGCAGCTTAGGGGGGTATGGCTCCTACGAGCAGTACTTC.

The chain is built from TRBV10-3 and TRBJ1-2, with D perhaps TRBD1 (6 bases). CDR1 and CDR2 from the germline V gene are ENHRY and SYGVKD. This CDR3 spans 13 amino acids. The germline V and J ends were trimmed by 5 bases and 8 bases, with 15 bases remaining between them. In DNA form, the CDR3 reads TGTGCCATCAGTACTGAGCCGGACAGCGGCTACACCTTC. It yields the protein CAISTEPDSGYTF.

This sequence joins TRBV5-1 and TRBJ2-1, with 7 bases that match TRBD2. The CDR3 has 16 amino acids. V shed 2 bases, J shed 5 bases, and the junction held 10 bases outside the gene matches. CDR1 is SGHRS and CDR2 is YFSETQ in the germline V gene. CDR3 nucleotide sequence: TGCGCCAGCAGCTTCGGGTGGGCTAGCGGTAACAATGAGCAGTTCTTC. Translating gives CASSFGWASGNNEQFF.

V usage is TRBV6-2 or TRBV6-3 and J usage is TRBJ2-7; D is uncertain. The germline gives CDR1 MNHEY, CDR2 SVGEGT. The CDR3 length is 13 residues. V gave up 7 bases and J gave up 2 bases, with 12 bases separating them. The CDR3 reads CASNQEIPYEQYF. The CDR3 DNA is TGTGCCAGCAATCAGGAGATCCCCTACGAGCAGTACTTC.

This clonotype occurred a few times. The V gene is TRBV7-2, the J gene TRBJ2-2, with 11 bases lining up with TRBD2. Germline loops: CDR1 SGHTA, CDR2 FQGNSA. J lost 13 bases, V lost 5 bases, and 6 bases had no gene match. The CDR3 runs 13 residues. As DNA, the CDR3 is TGTGCCAGCAGCCCGGGACTAGCGGTATGGCTGTTTTTT. It encodes CASSPGLAVWLFF.

This clonotype was found a few times. The chain combines TRBV12-3 or TRBV12-4 with TRBJ1-6; 8 positions agree with TRBD1. Germline trimming cut 5 bases from V and 8 bases from J; bases unmatched to any gene: 2. This CDR3 is built from 13 residues. CDR3 in DNA: TGTGCCAGCAGTGACAGGGGTGATTCACCCCTCCACTTT. Protein product: CASSDRGDSPLHF.

This clonotype was counted a few times. The rearrangement links TRBV6-2 or TRBV6-3 to TRBJ2-3, with D uncertain. This CDR3 comprises 14 residues. CDR1 MNHEY and CDR2 SVGEGT come from the germline V gene. Trimming removed 8 bases from V and 5 bases from J, with 17 bases in between. The CDR3 protein is CASSFSVSGDTQYF. The CDR3 DNA sequence: TGTGCCAGCTCCTTTTCTGTAAGTGGAGATACGCAGTATTTT.

J is TRBJ2-7 and V is TRBV12-3 or TRBV12-4, with D possibly being TRBD1 (5 bases). Trimming cost V 5 bases and J 0 bases, with 11 bases left between them. This CDR3 has 14 residues. The CDR3 spells CASSTGTLSYEQYF. CDR3 coding DNA: TGTGCCAGCAGTACAGGAACCCTCTCCTACGAGCAGTACTTC.